Listed here are 25 T cell receptor beta chains from one sample, sequenced in a study of blood T cell repertoires in COVID-19. Assay used: immunoSEQ multiplex PCR; TCRdb lists only in-frame clones, some missing. The top ten hold about 1.8% of the sample, which has approximately 200,000 clones, 88% seen once. Sequenced sample: peripheral blood. The receptor set was obtained from a man aged 65 to 85 with acute or convalescent COVID-19.

The chain links TRBV14 to TRBJ2-2; no clear D. CDR3 length: 15 amino acids. V was cut by 0 bases and J by 3 bases, with 8 bases left in between. The germline V gene has CDR1 SGHDN and CDR2 FVKESK. CDR3 in DNA: TGTGCCAGCAGCCAAGATATTCGGTACACCGGGGAGCTGTTTTTT. This sequence encodes CASSQDIRYTGELFF.

V usage is TRBV15 and J usage is TRBJ1-5; D might be TRBD1 (6 bases). The CDR3 spans 15 residues. Germline values: CDR1 LNHNV, CDR2 YYDKDF (reference sequence). Trimming took 0 bases from V and 5 from J, leaving 11 bases between them. The CDR3 here is CATSRDRGGYQPQHF. The CDR3 DNA reads as TGTGCCACCAGCAGAGATAGGGGGGGGTATCAGCCCCAGCATTTT.

In its sample, this clone was seen once. The chain couples TRBV7-3 to TRBJ2-3; the D gene is possibly TRBD2 (6 bases). The CDR3 has 15 residues. V was pared by 5 bases and J by 4 bases, with 16 bases between. CDR1 is SGHTA, CDR2 FQGTGA, per germline. The CDR3 region is CASSQPTSGADTQYF. CDR3 nucleotides: TGTGCCAGCAGCCAGCCCACTTCGGGGGCAGATACGCAGTATTTT. The entire variable domain, with the rest obtained from reference TRBV7-3 and TRBJ2-3, is as follows: GAGVSQTPSNKVTEKGKYVELRCDPISGHTALYWYRQSLGQGPEFLIYFQGTGAADDSGLPNDRFFAVRPEGSVSTLKIQRTERGDSAVYLCASSQPTSGADTQYFGPGTRLTVL.

V usage is TRBV6-5 and J usage is TRBJ2-1; the D gene is possibly TRBD1 (7 bases). CDR3 length: 14 residues. V gave up 11 bases and J gave up 4 bases, with 18 bases separating them. The germline CDR1 and CDR2 sequences are MNHEY and SVGAGI. The CDR3 DNA sequence: TGTGCCGGCGGAGGGGGACAGATATACAATGAGCAGTTCTTC. It is translated as CAGGGGQIYNEQFF.

This chain's CDR3 is CASSQGFSNTEAFF. The CDR3 DNA follows: TGTGCCAGCAGCCAAGGGTTCAGTAACACTGAAGCTTTCTTT. This chain links TRBV4-2 with TRBJ1-1, with D unresolved. This CDR3 region has 14 residues. Looked up from germline, CDR1 is LGHNA and CDR2 is YNFKEQ. Trimming stripped 1 base from V and 2 bases from J, with 8 bases between.

This clone occurred many times. The sample holds other DNA sequences that translate to the same CDR3. This chain joins TRBV5-1 and TRBJ2-7; weak D call: TRBD2 (5 bases). The CDR3 contains 14 residues. Germline V gene data show CDR1 as SGHRS and CDR2 as YFSETQ. V was clipped by 0 bases and J by 4 bases, with 11 bases between them. CDR3 amino acids: CASSLEARLYEQYF. CDR3 in DNA: TGCGCCAGCAGCTTGGAGGCCAGACTATACGAGCAGTACTTC. The full variable domain, with the rest looked up from reference TRBV5-1 and TRBJ2-7, is KAGVTQTPRYLIKTRGQQVTLSCSPISGHRSVSWYQQTPGQGLQFLFEYFSETQRNKGNFPGRFSGRQFSNSRSEMNVSTLELGDSALYLCASSLEARLYEQYFGPGTRLTVT.

This clone has only a few counts. V gene TRBV18 combines with J gene TRBJ1-5; TRBD1 is a possible D gene (5 bases). The V and J ends lost 5 bases and 0 bases respectively, with 11 bases between them. The CDR3 is 15 amino acids. The germline gives CDR1 KGHSH, CDR2 LQKENI. The CDR3, as DNA: TGTGCCAGCTCAGTCCAGGGAAATAGCAATCAGCCCCAGCATTTT. It codes for CASSVQGNSNQPQHF.

The chain employs TRBV5-4 and TRBJ2-5; TRBD2 matches 11 bases. Germline CDR1 is SGHNT and CDR2 is YYREEE (reference sequence). Trimming took 4 bases from V and 4 from J; bases not matched to a gene: 6. The CDR3 has 15 residues. The CDR3 region is CASSLRGTSGETQYF. CDR3 bases: TGTGCCAGCAGCCTCCGCGGGACTAGCGGAGAGACCCAGTACTTC.

J is TRBJ2-6 and V is TRBV27; TRBD2 is a possible D gene (6 bases). The CDR3 contains 16 residues. The V and J ends lost 6 bases and 4 bases respectively, with 16 bases between them. Per the germline V gene, CDR1 is MNHEY and CDR2 is SMNVEV (reference sequence). The CDR3 sequence: CASRRDGLSGANVLTF. The CDR3 nucleotides are TGTGCCAGCAGGCGGGACGGCTTATCCGGGGCCAACGTCCTGACTTTC.

The chain employs TRBV5-1 and TRBJ2-3; possible D gene TRBD2, 6 bases. Trimming took off 2 bases at V and 4 bases at J, with 8 bases between the two ends. This CDR3 contains 13 residues. CDR1 and CDR2 (germline): SGHRS, YFSETQ. The CDR3 region has the DNA TGCGCCAGCAGCTTCGGGGGAGCAGATACGCAGTATTTT. Its protein is CASSFGGADTQYF.

V usage is TRBV19 and J usage is TRBJ1-1; unclear D gene. The V gene's germline CDR1 is LNHDA and CDR2 SQIVND (reference sequence). The V end lost 5 bases, the J end lost 0 bases, and 7 bases lay between the germline ends. This CDR3 has 13 residues. The CDR3 nucleotides are TGTGCCAGTAGTTGGGGAGTGAACACTGAAGCTTTCTTT. It is translated as CASSWGVNTEAFF.

CDR3 loop: CASSSPTGAVREAFF. The CDR3 DNA reads as TGTGCCAGCAGTTCCCCGACAGGGGCAGTTCGTGAAGCTTTCTTT. The rearrangement links TRBV6-5 to TRBJ1-1; 8 positions match TRBD1. J was trimmed by 7 bases and V by 4 bases; bases with no gene match: 11. The CDR3 is 15 amino acids. The germline V gene encodes CDR1 MNHEY and CDR2 SVGAGI.

As concerns this clone: At the DNA level, this CDR3 is encoded by other sequences in the same sample as well. The V and J genes are TRBV11-2 and TRBJ1-1; D call uncertain. The CDR3 sequence is 13 residues long. V lost 3 bases and J 1 base, leaving 6 bases between the germline ends. Germline V gives CDR1 SGHAT, CDR2 FQNNGV. The CDR3 reads CASSLRENTEAFF. The CDR3 DNA reads as TGTGCCAGCAGCTTGAGGGAGAACACTGAAGCTTTCTTT.

The rearrangement uses TRBV20-1 and TRBJ2-1; the match to TRBD2 covers 7 bases. The length of the CDR3 is 15 residues. CDR1 is DFQATT, CDR2 SNEGSKA, per germline (reference sequence). V gave up 3 bases and J gave up 9 bases; unmatched junction bases: 14. The CDR3 here is CSASAASGLVGEQFF. The CDR3 region has the DNA TGCAGTGCTAGTGCGGCTAGCGGCCTGGTAGGTGAGCAGTTCTTC.

This clone was seen many times. Other DNA variants within this sample encode the same CDR3. The chain combines TRBV11-3 with TRBJ2-1; D is unclear. CDR1 and CDR2 (germline): SGHNT, YENEEA. Trimming left V 2 bases short and J 4 bases short, with 6 bases between. The CDR3 is made up of 13 amino acids. CDR3 DNA: TGTGCCAGCAGCTTAAACAGATACAATGAGCAGTTCTTC. Amino acid sequence: CASSLNRYNEQFF.

The chain uses TRBV29-1 and TRBJ1-2; 7 bases are a match to TRBD1. This CDR3 is 11 amino acids long. Germline V CDR1 and CDR2: SQVTM, ANQGSEA. The V gene end was trimmed by 7 bases and the J gene end by 5 bases; junction bases not matched to a gene: 4. CDR3 protein: CSADRIYGYTF. The CDR3 nucleotides read TGCAGCGCGGACAGGATTTATGGCTACACCTTC.

The gene calls are TRBV6-5 and TRBJ2-5, with no clear D. CDR3 length: 12 amino acids. Trimming removed 0 bases at V and 5 bases at J, with 4 bases between. CDR1 and CDR2 from the germline V gene are MNHEY and SVGAGI. CDR3 amino acids: CASSYSRETQYF. The CDR3 DNA follows: TGTGCCAGCAGTTACTCGAGGGAGACCCAGTACTTC.

The chain joins TRBV21-1 to TRBJ2-1; TRBD2 reflects the table's D call only, with no check against the DNA. TRBV21-1 is labeled a pseudogene. The CDR3 spans 18 residues. The CDR3 nucleotides read TGTGCCAGCAGCTGGGGGCTAGCGGGAGCCCCTTCCTACAATGAGCAGTTCTTC. This gives the protein CASSWGLAGAPSYNEQFF.

The CDR3 sequence: CASSPVGGTNTEAFF. The DNA of the CDR3 is TGTGCCAGCAGTCCCGTGGGGGGGACCAACACTGAAGCTTTCTTT. V and J are TRBV2 and TRBJ1-1; D is possibly TRBD1 (5 bases). Germline V CDR1 and CDR2: SNHLY, FYNNEI. CDR3 length equals 15 residues. Trimming stripped 5 bases from V and 2 bases from J, with 15 bases between.

V gene TRBV10-3 combines with J gene TRBJ2-7, with D possibly matching TRBD2 (6 bases). Between the trimmed V and J ends, which lost 3 bases and 3 bases, there was a span of 15 bases. The CDR3 length is 15 residues. From germline, CDR1 is ENHRY and CDR2 SYGVKD. The DNA for the CDR3 is TGTGCCATCAGTGAACCCGGTCTAGCGTTCTACGAGCAGTACTTC. It codes for CAISEPGLAFYEQYF.

V usage is TRBV3-1 (or the pseudogene TRBV3-2) and J usage is TRBJ2-5; D is perhaps TRBD1 (5 bases). The germline V gene has CDR1 LGHDT and CDR2 YNNKEL (reference sequence). V shed 8 bases and J shed 5 bases, with 9 bases lying between them. The CDR3 has 11 residues. The DNA for the CDR3 is TGTGCCAGCCAGGGATTCGAGACCCAGTACTTC. This gives the protein CASQGFETQYF.

J is TRBJ2-5 and V is TRBV6-6, with a tentative D call TRBD1 (5 bases). V lost 0 bases and J lost 6, with 11 bases in between. The V gene's germline CDR1 is MNHNY and CDR2 SVGAGI (reference sequence). The CDR3 is made up of 14 amino acids. The DNA of the CDR3 is TGTGCCAGCAGTTACTCTCAGGGCGAGAAGACCCAGTACTTC. It codes for CASSYSQGEKTQYF.

In DNA, the CDR3 is TGCGCCAGCAGCCAAGAGCAGACAGTCTCTGGAAACACCATATATTTT. Amino acids: CASSQEQTVSGNTIYF. This rearrangement joins TRBV4-1 to TRBJ1-3; D possibly corresponds to TRBD1 (5 bases). V lost 0 bases, J lost 0 bases, and 9 bases lay in between. This CDR3 contains 16 residues. CDR1 is MGHRA and CDR2 is YSYEKL in the germline V gene.

This rearrangement joins TRBV6-2 or TRBV6-3 to TRBJ2-1, with 11 bases lining up with TRBD2. With 4 bases clipped from V and 2 bases from J, the junction kept 4 bases outside the gene matches. Germline CDR1 and CDR2: MNHEY and SVGEGT. The CDR3 contains 16 residues. CDR3 sequence reads: CASSSGGLAAYNEQFF. CDR3 DNA sequence: TGTGCCAGCAGTTCGGGGGGACTAGCGGCCTACAATGAGCAGTTCTTC.

The V gene is TRBV6-1, the J gene TRBJ2-1; D is possibly TRBD1 (6 bases). CDR3 size: 13 residues. Germline V gene data show CDR1 as MNHNS and CDR2 as SASEGT. V was cut by 2 bases and J by 11 bases, with 13 bases left in between. The CDR3 region has the DNA TGTGCCAGCAGTGAATCTAGCACAGGGAAGCAGTTCTTC. This translates into CASSESSTGKQFF.